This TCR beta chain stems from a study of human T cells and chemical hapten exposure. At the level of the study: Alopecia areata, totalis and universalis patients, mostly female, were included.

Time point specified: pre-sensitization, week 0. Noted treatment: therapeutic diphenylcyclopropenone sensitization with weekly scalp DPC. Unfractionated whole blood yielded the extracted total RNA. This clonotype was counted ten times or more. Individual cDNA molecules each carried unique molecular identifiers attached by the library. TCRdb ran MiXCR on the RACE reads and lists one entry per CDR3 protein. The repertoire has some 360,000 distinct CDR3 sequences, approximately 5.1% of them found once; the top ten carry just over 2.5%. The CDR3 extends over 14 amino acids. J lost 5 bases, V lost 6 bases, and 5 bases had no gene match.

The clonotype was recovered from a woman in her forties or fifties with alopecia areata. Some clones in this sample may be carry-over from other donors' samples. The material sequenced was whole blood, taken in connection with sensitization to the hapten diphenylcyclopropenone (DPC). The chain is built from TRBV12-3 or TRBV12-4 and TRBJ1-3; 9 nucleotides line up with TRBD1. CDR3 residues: CASSSGQGRNTIYF. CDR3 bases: TGTGCCAGCAGCTCCGGACAGGGGAGAAACACCATATATTTT.